This entry lists 18 T cell receptor beta chains sequenced from one sample in a study of T-cell memory formation after mild COVID-19. TCRdb used MiXCR to reprocess the 5' RACE reads, holding one entry per CDR3 protein. The sample contains approximately 340,000 distinct CDR3 sequences, about an eighth of which appear only once. What was sequenced was PBMCs or a T cell subset sorted from them (not recorded which). The receptors derive from a man in his late teens or twenties who had mild COVID-19 (a few samples of this study predate the infection). Cell type and time point are not known.

This clonotype was detected a few times. This chain connects TRBV20-1 to TRBJ2-1; 8 bases are shared with TRBD2. The CDR3 has 15 residues. Trimming at V came to 6 bases and at J to 3 bases, leaving 10 bases not matched to a gene. Germline lookup yields CDR1 DFQATT and CDR2 SNEGSKA (reference sequence). CDR3 DNA: TGCAGTGCCGAGCCCCAGCGGGGGTACTACAATGAGCAGTTCTTC. This translates into CSAEPQRGYYNEQFF.

This clonotype has a handful of counts. The rearrangement links TRBV2 to TRBJ2-3; 7 bases align to TRBD1. CDR3 length equals 13 residues. Germline CDR1 reads SNHLY; CDR2 reads FYNNEI. V shed 2 bases, J shed 6 bases, and the junction held 2 bases outside the gene matches. The CDR3 DNA follows: TGTGCCAGCAGTGAACAGGGGGTCGATACGCAGTATTTT. It encodes CASSEQGVDTQYF.

This clonotype was found a few times. This rearrangement joins TRBV7-2 to TRBJ2-1, with TRBD2 matching 15 bases. V lost 5 bases to trimming and J lost 1 base; unmatched junction nucleotides: 9. The CDR3 runs to 19 residues. Germline lookup yields CDR1 SGHTA and CDR2 FQGNSA. CDR3: CASSPAGLAGGRSYNEQFF. The CDR3 DNA sequence: TGTGCCAGCAGCCCGGCAGGACTAGCGGGGGGGCGGTCCTACAATGAGCAGTTCTTC.

The V call is TRBV20-1, the J call TRBJ2-7; D is unclear. The germline CDR1 and CDR2 sequences are DFQATT and SNEGSKA (reference sequence). The CDR3 sequence is 12 residues long. Trimming removed 3 bases at V and 5 bases at J, with 11 bases between. The CDR3 loop is CSASFRSNEQYF. The CDR3 DNA follows: TGCAGTGCTAGTTTCAGGTCCAACGAGCAGTACTTC.

The rearrangement joins TRBV4-3 to TRBJ2-1; D is undetermined. From germline, CDR1 is LGHNA and CDR2 YSLEER. The V and J ends lost 0 bases and 3 bases respectively, with 9 bases between them. The CDR3 contains 15 residues. CDR3 in amino acids: CASSQDLSDYNEQFF. CDR3 DNA: TGCGCCAGCAGCCAAGATTTGTCAGACTACAATGAGCAGTTCTTC.

This clonotype was picked up a small number of times. This rearrangement joins TRBV24-1 to TRBJ2-6; D gene unclear. Per the germline V gene, CDR1 is KGHDR and CDR2 is SFDVKD. This CDR3 is 13 amino acids long. V gave up 9 bases and J gave up 0 bases, with 5 bases separating them. The CDR3 loop is CATPISGANVLTF. The CDR3 nucleotides are TGTGCCACCCCCATCTCTGGGGCCAACGTCCTGACTTTC.

This chain links TRBV6-5 with TRBJ2-1; 7 nucleotides line up with TRBD2. V gave up 3 bases and J gave up 9 bases; unmatched junction bases: 11. Germline CDR1 MNHEY, CDR2 SVGAGI. The CDR3 has 15 residues. CDR3 DNA sequence: TGTGCCAGCAGTTATTGGACTAGAGACCTTGCTGAGCAGTTCTTC. Its protein is CASSYWTRDLAEQFF.

The chain carries TRBV11-2 and TRBJ1-2; 7 bases are shared with TRBD1. The ends lost 1 base at V and 4 bases at J; junction bases unmatched: 3. CDR1 SGHAT and CDR2 FQNNGV come from the germline V gene. The CDR3 consists of 14 residues. CDR3 sequence: CASSLVGQIYGYTF. The CDR3 DNA reads TGTGCCAGCAGCTTAGTGGGACAGATCTATGGCTACACCTTC.

This clonotype appeared a few times. This chain joins TRBV3-1 and TRBJ2-7; TRBD1 matches at 8 bases. Germline V gives CDR1 LGHDT, CDR2 YNNKEL (reference sequence). This CDR3 is 15 amino acids long. V lost 5 bases and J lost 3; bases outside the gene matches: 9. CDR3 amino acids: CASSKAGTGIYEQYF. The CDR3 DNA sequence: TGTGCCAGCAGCAAGGCCGGGACAGGAATCTACGAGCAGTACTTC.

The table lists this clonotype with a count of one. The rearrangement joins TRBV9 to TRBJ2-7, with no clear D. The CDR3 runs 13 residues. The ends were cut back, 2 bases at V and 0 bases at J, with 6 bases in the middle. Germline assignment: CDR1 SGDLS and CDR2 YYNGEE. CDR3 sequence: CASSVASSYEQYF. The CDR3 nucleotides read TGTGCCAGCAGCGTGGCGAGCTCCTACGAGCAGTACTTC.

The table lists this clonotype with many counts. This rearrangement joins TRBV4-3 to TRBJ1-2; D is undetermined. The CDR3 runs to 13 residues. Trimming left V 5 bases short and J 1 base short, with 8 bases between. Germline V gene data show CDR1 as LGHNA and CDR2 as YSLEER. The CDR3 bases are TGCGCCAGCAGCAGAACCCATAACTATGGCTACACCTTC. As protein: CASSRTHNYGYTF.

Many counts were recorded for this clonotype. V is TRBV3-1 and J is TRBJ2-5; D is possibly TRBD1 or TRBD2 (5 bases each). Trimming cost V 4 bases and J 3 bases, with 9 bases left between them. Per the germline V gene, CDR1 is LGHDT and CDR2 is YNNKEL (reference sequence). The CDR3 contains 13 residues. CDR3 in amino acids: CASSRQGEETQYF. CDR3 sequence (DNA): TGTGCCAGCAGCCGTCAGGGAGAAGAGACCCAGTACTTC.

The table lists this clonotype with a few counts. The genes are TRBV20-1 and TRBJ2-5, with D tentatively TRBD1 (6 bases). There are 14 residues in the CDR3. The V end was cut by 5 bases, the J end by 5 bases, with 18 bases between. CDR1 and CDR2 from the germline V gene are DFQATT and SNEGSKA (reference sequence). The CDR3 region has the DNA TGCAGTGCTGCTTTCCAAAGGGGGTCGGAGACCCAGTACTTC. Translating it yields CSAAFQRGSETQYF.

V and J are TRBV9 and TRBJ2-2, with D uncertain. CDR1 is SGDLS, CDR2 YYNGEE, per germline. V shed 4 bases and J shed 1 base, with 14 bases lying between them. The CDR3 loop spans 16 amino acids. The CDR3: CASSSLMGWNTGELFF. The CDR3, as DNA: TGTGCCAGCAGCTCCCTCATGGGGTGGAACACCGGGGAGCTGTTTTTT.

This clonotype was counted a few times. The chain is built from TRBV7-2 and TRBJ2-5, with TRBD2 matching 9 bases. The CDR3 length is 17 residues. After removal of 1 base from V and 3 bases from J, the junction contained 9 bases not matched to a gene. Germline loops: CDR1 SGHTA, CDR2 FQGNSA. Written as DNA, the CDR3 is TGTGCCAGCAGCTTAGGGGTAGCGGGGGCGCCGGAAGAGACCCAGTACTTC. Its translation is CASSLGVAGAPEETQYF. Drawing the rest from reference TRBV7-2 and TRBJ2-5, the complete variable domain is GAGVSQSPSNKVTEKGKDVELRCDPISGHTALYWYRQSLGQGLEFLIYFQGNSAPDKSGLPSDRFSAERTGGSVSTLTIQRTQQEDSAVYLCASSLGVAGAPEETQYFGPGTRLLVL.

J is TRBJ2-1 and V is TRBV11-2, with 10 bases matching TRBD2. Germline CDR1 SGHAT, CDR2 FQNNGV. V was pared by 4 bases and J by 7 bases, with 7 bases of the junction left unmatched. The CDR3 consists of 15 residues. Here the CDR3 reads CASSSDSGGWNEQFF. In nucleotides, the CDR3 is TGTGCCAGCAGCTCCGATAGCGGGGGGTGGAATGAGCAGTTCTTC.

This clonotype showed up just a few times. V usage is TRBV11-2 and J usage is TRBJ1-2; TRBD1 might be the D (6 bases). This CDR3 has 13 amino acids. Trimming left V 5 bases short and J 8 bases short, with 15 bases between. In germline, CDR1 is SGHAT, CDR2 FQNNGV. In DNA form, the CDR3 reads TGTGCCAGCAGCGGCCCCGGGGGCTACGGCTACACCTTC. The encoded protein is CASSGPGGYGYTF. Together with reference TRBV11-2 and TRBJ1-2, the CDR3 gives the full variable domain: EAGVAQSPRYKIIEKRQSVAFWCNPISGHATLYWYQQILGQGPKLLIQFQNNGVVDDSQLPKDRFSAERLKGVDSTLKIQPAKLEDSAVYLCASSGPGGYGYTFGSGTRLTVV.

This clonotype has at least ten counts. The chain carries TRBV4-1 and TRBJ1-2; D remains ambiguous. V lost 0 bases, J lost 2 bases, and 7 bases lay in between. The germline V gene encodes CDR1 MGHRA and CDR2 YSYEKL. This CDR3 has 14 residues. The chain's CDR3 is CASSQDLRNYGYTF. The CDR3 DNA is TGCGCCAGCAGCCAAGATTTACGGAACTATGGCTACACCTTC.